One and the same sample provided the 7 T cell receptor beta chains below, sequenced in a study of blood T cell repertoires in COVID-19. Produced via immunoSEQ multiplex PCR; TCRdb's table is partial and in-frame only. The sample includes about 300,000 clones, about 86% of them seen just once. Sample: peripheral blood. These receptor sequences come from a woman between 45 and 65 years old with acute or convalescent COVID-19.

The chain couples TRBV10-2 to TRBJ2-7, with D possibly being TRBD1 (6 bases). The CDR3 loop spans 14 amino acids. Germline assignment: CDR1 WSHSY and CDR2 SAAADI. V gave up 6 bases and J gave up 1 base, with 13 bases separating them. CDR3 coding DNA: TGCGCCAGCAGGACGACAGGAGGATCCTACGAGCAGTACTTC. Translation: CASRTTGGSYEQYF.

This clone has just a few counts. The chain has TRBV6-5 and TRBJ2-5; a possible D gene is TRBD1 (6 bases). The CDR3 loop spans 11 amino acids. Per the germline V gene, CDR1 is MNHEY and CDR2 is SVGAGI. The V end was cut by 6 bases, the J end by 5 bases, with 7 bases between. The DNA for the CDR3 is TGTGCCAGCAGGCAGGGGGAGACCCAGTACTTC. The encoded protein is CASRQGETQYF.

J is TRBJ1-1 and V is TRBV5-1; possible D gene TRBD1, 5 bases. V was shortened by 4 bases and J by 5 bases, with 12 bases between the two germline ends. This CDR3 has 13 residues. The germline V gene has CDR1 SGHRS and CDR2 YFSETQ. The CDR3 here is CASSPGVRTEAFF. CDR3 bases: TGCGCCAGCAGCCCGGGGGTCCGAACTGAAGCTTTCTTT.

This clone has just one count. The chain employs TRBV29-1 and TRBJ1-2; 7 positions match TRBD1. Germline V gene lookup returns CDR1 SQVTM and CDR2 ANQGSEA. The V segment lost 2 bases and the J segment 3 bases; nucleotides outside the gene matches: 3. The CDR3 consists of 13 residues. In nucleotides, the CDR3 is TGCAGCGTTGAAAGGACAGGCGACTATGGCTACACCTTC. It codes for CSVERTGDYGYTF. The whole variable domain, filled in from reference TRBV29-1 and TRBJ1-2, reads SAVISQKPSRDICQRGTSLTIQCQVDSQVTMMFWYRQQPGQSLTLIATANQGSEATYESGFVIDKFPISRPNLTFSTLTVSNMSPEDSSIYLCSVERTGDYGYTFGSGTRLTVV.

The chain is built from TRBV11-3 and TRBJ1-1, with D maybe TRBD1 (6 bases). Germline values: CDR1 SGHNT, CDR2 YENEEA. Trimming took 5 bases from V and 5 from J, leaving 12 bases between them. The CDR3 is made up of 13 amino acids. The CDR3 spells CASSLTQGTEAFF. The CDR3 DNA follows: TGTGCCAGCAGCCTTACACAGGGTACTGAAGCTTTCTTT.

The CDR3 protein is CASRTDRDEAFF. The CDR3 DNA reads as TGTGCCAGCAGAACTGACAGGGATGAGGCTTTCTTT. The chain combines TRBV2 with TRBJ1-1; 7 bases map to TRBD1. The CDR3 is made up of 12 amino acids. Trimming cost V 6 bases and J 11 bases; bases outside gene matches: 9. Looked up from germline, CDR1 is SNHLY and CDR2 is FYNNEI.

This clone showed up just a few times. This chain joins TRBV15 and TRBJ1-1; no clear D gene. Germline CDR1 LNHNV, CDR2 YYDKDF (reference sequence). The CDR3 is 13 residues long. V was clipped by 5 bases and J by 5 bases, with 12 bases between them. CDR3 region: CATSETRRTEAFF. The CDR3 DNA reads as TGTGCCACCAGCGAGACGAGGAGAACTGAAGCTTTCTTT.